This T cell receptor beta chain stems from a study of T cell responses to AZD1222 COVID-19 vaccine. TCRdb keeps only in-frame clones here, not all; method: immunoSEQ multiplex PCR. The sample records around 120,000 clones, roughly 85% being singletons. Overall study results and limits: Of spike-specific TCRs, nearly half reportedly target regions left unmutated in variants. The donor cohort was predominantly white British with a female majority, and clonal diversity may have been underestimated. Of the AZD1222 recipients, only 5 or 6 were seropositive at baseline. Spike-specific TCR breadth and depth both grew after two AZD1222 doses.

In germline, CDR1 is SGHTA, CDR2 FQGNSA. The CDR3 sequence is 15 residues long. Trimming removed 2 bases from V and 3 bases from J, with 10 bases in between. In regard to this clone: Its antigen is still unknown.

Sequencing was performed on peripheral blood, taken on day 0 of MenACWY control vaccination. The receptor was isolated from an adult in good health. The chain couples TRBV7-2 to TRBJ1-4; D is ambiguous. The CDR3 bases are TGTGCCAGCAGCTTAATCCGGGGATCTAATGAAAAACTGTTTTTT. Amino acid sequence: CASSLIRGSNEKLFF. Full variable domain (outside the CDR3, taken from reference TRBV7-2 and TRBJ1-4): GAGVSQSPSNKVTEKGKDVELRCDPISGHTALYWYRQSLGQGLEFLIYFQGNSAPDKSGLPSDRFSAERTGGSVSTLTIQRTQQEDSAVYLCASSLIRGSNEKLFFGSGTQLSVL.